The T cell receptor beta chain described here comes from a study of T cell responses to AZD1222 COVID-19 vaccine. Generated by immunoSEQ multiplex PCR, the TCRdb table keeps only in-frame clones and is missing some. The sample holds some 96,000 clones, roughly 90% seen once. Worth noting for this clone: Its antigen is undetermined.

The germline CDR1 and CDR2 sequences are LGHDT and YNNKEL (reference sequence). The CDR3 runs to 14 residues. The J segment lost 7 bases and the V segment lost 4 bases, leaving 2 bases of the junction unmatched. Study-level results: The CD4 TCRs associated with vaccination extended across spike and predominated at 160-218 and 743-854. Clonal diversity was possibly underestimated, and white British individuals and females predominated among donors.

The TCR sequence derives from an adult in good health. The specimen was peripheral blood, collected on day 0 of AZD1222 vaccination. This chain links TRBV3-1 (or the pseudogene TRBV3-2) with TRBJ2-4; 12 bases map to TRBD2. CDR3 sequence reads: CASSPTSGGNIQYF. In DNA form, the CDR3 reads TGTGCCAGCAGCCCTACTAGCGGGGGGAACATTCAGTACTTC.